These 20 T cell receptor beta chains share one sample of origin, sequenced in a study of Siglec-9 on CD8 T cells in melanoma. The assay was immunoSEQ multiplex PCR, and TCRdb's table has in-frame clones only and misses some. This table holds approximately 35,000 clones, around 82% found once. Sequenced sample: Siglec-9- CD8+ T cells sorted from blood. The receptors here all came from a human donor in good health.

This chain joins TRBV19 and TRBJ2-1; D is possibly TRBD1 or TRBD2 (5 bases each). V was cut by 8 bases and J by 6 bases, with 14 bases left in between. CDR3 length: 13 amino acids. CDR1 is LNHDA, CDR2 SQIVND, per germline (reference sequence). As DNA, the CDR3 is TGTGCCAGTGCTCTGGACGGGACCAATGAGCAGTTCTTC. Translation: CASALDGTNEQFF.

The chain employs TRBV14 and TRBJ2-7, with D perhaps matching TRBD1 (6 bases). Trimming took off 4 bases at V and 6 bases at J, with 22 bases between the two ends. From germline, CDR1 is SGHDN and CDR2 FVKESK. CDR3 size: 16 residues. The CDR3 here is CASSPSRTWGLGEQYF. The CDR3 DNA reads as TGTGCCAGCAGCCCGAGTCGCACGTGGGGGCTCGGCGAGCAGTACTTC. Variable domain in full (rest from reference TRBV14 and TRBJ2-7): EAGVTQFPSHSVIEKGQTVTLRCDPISGHDNLYWYRRVMGKEIKFLLHFVKESKQDESGMPNNRFLAERTGGTYSTLKVQPAELEDSGVYFCASSPSRTWGLGEQYFGPGTRLTVT.

V gene TRBV9 combines with J gene TRBJ1-5; weak D call: TRBD1 (5 bases). CDR3 length equals 14 residues. Germline V lookup: CDR1 SGDLS, CDR2 YYNGEE. With 0 bases removed from V and 7 bases from J, the gap between germline ends came to 11 bases. The CDR3 DNA follows: TGTGCCAGCAGCGTAGGGGGCGAAGGCCAGCCCCAGCATTTT. This sequence encodes CASSVGGEGQPQHF.

This clone has a handful of counts. This rearrangement joins TRBV25-1 to TRBJ1-2, with 7 bases identical to TRBD1. The CDR3 has 11 residues. Looked up from germline, CDR1 is MGHDK and CDR2 is SYGVNS. This chain's CDR3 is CVTGQSDGYTF. The CDR3 region has the DNA TGTGTCACGGGACAGTCAGATGGCTACACCTTC.

The rearrangement uses TRBV9 and TRBJ1-1; no definite D call. V lost 0 bases and J lost 1, with 7 bases in between. The germline CDR1 and CDR2 sequences are SGDLS and YYNGEE. The CDR3 spans 14 residues. DNA for the CDR3: TGTGCCAGCAGCGTAGCGGTTGAGAACACTGAAGCTTTCTTT. Protein sequence: CASSVAVENTEAFF.

The CDR3 region has the DNA TGTGCCACCGCCCAACGGACAGGGAGAGGTTACGAGCAGTACTTC. It translates to CATAQRTGRGYEQYF. This sequence joins TRBV13 and TRBJ2-7; 8 nucleotides agree with TRBD1. The V gene's germline CDR1 is PRHDT and CDR2 FYEKMQ (reference sequence). The CDR3 extends over 15 amino acids. V lost 10 bases, J lost 4 bases, and 15 bases stayed unmatched.

V and J are TRBV11-1 and TRBJ2-7; D is possibly TRBD1 (7 bases). CDR3 length: 17 amino acids. Germline CDR1 is SGHAT and CDR2 is FQDESV (reference sequence). With 5 bases removed from V and 0 bases from J, the gap between germline ends came to 20 bases. CDR3: CASSRSPPGDSSYEQYF. CDR3 sequence (DNA): TGTGCCAGCAGCCGTTCCCCTCCGGGGGACAGCTCCTACGAGCAGTACTTC. The variable domain in full, completed from reference TRBV11-1 and TRBJ2-7, reads EAEVAQSPRYKITEKSQAVAFWCDPISGHATLYWYRQILGQGPELLVQFQDESVVDDSQLPKDRFSAERLKGVDSTLKIQPAELGDSAMYLCASSRSPPGDSSYEQYFGPGTRLTVT.

The chain carries TRBV11-3 and TRBJ2-1; 11 bases align to TRBD2. CDR1 and CDR2 (germline): SGHNT, YENEEA. The CDR3 extends over 16 amino acids. Trimming removed 5 bases from V and 7 bases from J; junction bases left unmatched: 10. The CDR3 nucleotides read TGTGCCAGCAGCCCACGGGGACTAGCGGCCTCGAATGAGCAGTTCTTC. Its protein is CASSPRGLAASNEQFF.

The rearrangement uses TRBV18 and TRBJ2-1; 9 bases match TRBD2. Trimming at V came to 3 bases and at J to 3 bases, leaving 6 bases not matched to a gene. Germline V CDR1 and CDR2: KGHSH, LQKENI. This CDR3 spans 16 amino acids. The CDR3 coding sequence is TGTGCCAGCTCACCGATAGCGGGAGAGATCTACAATGAGCAGTTCTTC. Residues: CASSPIAGEIYNEQFF. The complete variable domain, with remaining parts taken from reference TRBV18 and TRBJ2-1, reads NAGVMQNPRHLVRRRGQEARLRCSPMKGHSHVYWYRQLPEEGLKFMVYLQKENIIDESGMPKERFSAEFPKEGPSILRIQQVVRGDSAAYFCASSPIAGEIYNEQFFGPGTRLTVL.

The chain couples TRBV27 to TRBJ1-5; D unresolved. The germline V gene has CDR1 MNHEY and CDR2 SMNVEV (reference sequence). The CDR3 loop spans 17 amino acids. The V and J ends lost 8 bases and 2 bases respectively, with 22 bases between them. The CDR3 DNA is TGTGCCAGCCGACCTTTCGCTACGACATACGGCAATCAGCCCCAGCATTTT. Residues: CASRPFATTYGNQPQHF.

The rearrangement joins TRBV5-6 to TRBJ1-2; 11 bases map to TRBD1. The CDR3 runs 16 residues. V was pared by 4 bases and J by 3 bases, with 8 bases of the junction left unmatched. CDR1 and CDR2 (germline): SGHDT, YYEEEE. The CDR3 region has the DNA TGTGCCAGCAGCCCGGGGACAGGGGGTATGTACTATGGCTACACCTTC. Protein product: CASSPGTGGMYYGYTF.

This chain connects TRBV10-3 to TRBJ1-1; 7 nucleotides align to TRBD1. Trimming at V came to 2 bases and at J to 1 base, leaving 16 bases not matched to a gene. CDR1 is ENHRY, CDR2 SYGVKD, per germline. The CDR3 contains 19 residues. The CDR3 loop reads CAISEPINREDRQNTEAFF. DNA for the CDR3: TGTGCCATCAGTGAGCCGATTAACAGGGAGGACAGGCAGAACACTGAAGCTTTCTTT.

The J gene is TRBJ2-7, the V gene TRBV5-1; 9 bases align to TRBD2. Germline assignment: CDR1 SGHRS and CDR2 YFSETQ. CDR3 length equals 15 residues. After removal of 3 bases from V and 0 bases from J, the junction contained 4 bases not matched to a gene. The CDR3 loop reads CASSSYSGSSYEQYF. The CDR3 bases are TGCGCCAGCAGCTCTTATAGCGGGAGCTCCTACGAGCAGTACTTC. The full variable domain, completed using reference TRBV5-1 and TRBJ2-7, is KAGVTQTPRYLIKTRGQQVTLSCSPISGHRSVSWYQQTPGQGLQFLFEYFSETQRNKGNFPGRFSGRQFSNSRSEMNVSTLELGDSALYLCASSSYSGSSYEQYFGPGTRLTVT.

This clone has a single count. V usage is TRBV5-1 and J usage is TRBJ1-1; D is uncertain. V was shortened by 4 bases and J by 2 bases, with 15 bases between the two germline ends. In germline, CDR1 is SGHRS, CDR2 YFSETQ. The CDR3 runs 15 residues. The CDR3 spells CASSQSRSGNTEAFF. CDR3 DNA: TGCGCCAGCAGCCAATCTCGGTCGGGAAACACTGAAGCTTTCTTT.

This chain uses TRBV6-1 with TRBJ1-3; no clear D gene. Germline V lookup: CDR1 MNHNS, CDR2 SASEGT. The CDR3 spans 18 residues. V shed 2 bases and J shed 2 bases, with 19 bases lying between them. CDR3 nucleotides: TGTGCCAGCAGTGAACGGTTGTGGTACTGGAGGACTGGAAACACCATATATTTT. This encodes CASSERLWYWRTGNTIYF.

V usage is TRBV11-2 and J usage is TRBJ2-2; 8 positions agree with TRBD1. This CDR3 is 16 amino acids long. The germline gives CDR1 SGHAT, CDR2 FQNNGV. J was trimmed by 6 bases and V by 5 bases; bases with no gene match: 11. CDR3 residues: CASSRLGQGRSGELFF. The CDR3 nucleotides read TGTGCCAGCAGCCGACTCGGACAGGGTCGGTCCGGGGAGCTGTTTTTT.

The chain is built from TRBV7-9 and TRBJ1-4; D not certain. This CDR3 has 15 residues. With 0 bases removed from V and 0 bases from J, the gap between germline ends came to 5 bases. Germline lookup yields CDR1 SEHNR and CDR2 FQNEAQ (reference sequence). This chain's CDR3 is CASSLAPSTNEKLFF. CDR3 coding DNA: TGTGCCAGCAGCTTAGCGCCGTCAACTAATGAAAAACTGTTTTTT.

The V gene is TRBV9, the J gene TRBJ1-2, with 8 positions matching TRBD1. J lost 3 bases, V lost 4 bases, and 8 bases had no gene match. Germline values: CDR1 SGDLS, CDR2 YYNGEE. The CDR3 is made up of 15 amino acids. The CDR3 DNA is TGTGCCAGCAGCCCCCGGTCGGACAGGGACTATGGCTACACCTTC. Its translation is CASSPRSDRDYGYTF.

The V call is TRBV7-2, the J call TRBJ2-1, with D possibly being TRBD1 or TRBD2 (6 bases each). This CDR3 spans 16 amino acids. The germline V and J ends were trimmed by 1 base and 2 bases, with 12 bases remaining between them. Per the germline V gene, CDR1 is SGHTA and CDR2 is FQGNSA. The CDR3 DNA reads TGTGCCAGCAGCTTAGGGGGGGCCCTTACCTACAATGAGCAGTTCTTC. This encodes CASSLGGALTYNEQFF. The variable domain in full, with the rest retrieved from reference TRBV7-2 and TRBJ2-1, is GAGVSQSPSNKVTEKGKDVELRCDPISGHTALYWYRQSLGQGLEFLIYFQGNSAPDKSGLPSDRFSAERTGGSVSTLTIQRTQQEDSAVYLCASSLGGALTYNEQFFGPGTRLTVL.

The V call is TRBV7-8, the J call TRBJ2-2; D is possibly TRBD1 (5 bases). V was shortened by 2 bases and J by 1 base, with 17 bases between the two germline ends. Looked up from germline, CDR1 is SGHVS and CDR2 is FQNEAQ. This CDR3 is built from 18 residues. The CDR3 DNA reads TGTGCCAGCAGCTTAAGGACGACAGACCCCATGAACACCGGGGAGCTGTTTTTT. Encoded protein: CASSLRTTDPMNTGELFF.